These T cell receptor beta chains were read from a single sample in a study of immune characterization of retroperitoneal liposarcoma. TCRdb re-analysed the PCR reads in MiXCR, keeping a single row per CDR3 protein. Of over 8,000 distinct CDR3 sequences in the sample, around a third were seen once. The sample consisted of tumor tissue. The receptors were gathered from a female donor with retroperitoneal liposarcoma. CDR3s include the opening cysteine and the closing phenylalanine or tryptophan. A D gene is named only where the DNA matches it firmly. Not every row has a clone size; where given, it reads once, few, many or a size class.

d_gene: .
v_gene: TRBV24-1
len: 13
abundance: .
j_gene: TRBJ2-3
CDR3nt: TGTGCCACCAGTGATCGGGACGCAGATACGCAGTATTTT
CDR3aa: CATSDRDADTQYF

d_gene: TRBD2
v_gene: TRBV27
len: 17
abundance: few
j_gene: TRBJ2-1
CDR3nt: TGTGCCAGCAGTCCGGGGACTAGCGGGACTAACTACAATGAGCAGTTCTTC
CDR3aa: CASSPGTSGTNYNEQFF

d_gene: .
v_gene: TRBV6-1
len: 16
abundance: .
j_gene: TRBJ2-7
CDR3nt: TGTGCCAGCTCCCAGGGGGAGGGAGCTGCCTACAATGAGCAGTACTTC
CDR3aa: CASSQGEGAAYNEQYF

d_gene: .
v_gene: TRBV6-8
len: 13
abundance: .
j_gene: TRBJ1-1
CDR3nt: TGTGCCAGCGTACAGTCCCTGGGCACTGAAGCTTTCTTT
CDR3aa: CASVQSLGTEAFF

d_gene: .
v_gene: TRBV12-3/TRBV12-4
len: 15
abundance: once
j_gene: TRBJ2-7
CDR3nt: TGTGCCAGCAGACCCGGGGCCAGATCAGACAATGAGCAGTACTTC
CDR3aa: CASRPGARSDNEQYF

d_gene: TRBD1
v_gene: TRBV28
len: 12
abundance: .
j_gene: TRBJ1-2
CDR3nt: TGTGCCAGCAGTCAAGGGGACAGCGGCTACACCTTC
CDR3aa: CASSQGDSGYTF

d_gene: .
v_gene: TRBV6-1
len: 14
abundance: few
j_gene: TRBJ2-1
CDR3nt: TGTGCCAGCAGTGAATTTTACGGCTCCTACGAGCAGTTCTTC
CDR3aa: CASSEFYGSYEQFF

d_gene: .
v_gene: TRBV6-1
len: 13
abundance: .
j_gene: TRBJ2-1
CDR3nt: TGTGCCAGCAGTTATAGGAACCAAGAGACCCAGTTCTTC
CDR3aa: CASSYRNQETQFF

d_gene: TRBD2
v_gene: TRBV27
len: 15
abundance: .
j_gene: TRBJ2-5
CDR3nt: TGTGCCAGCAGTCAACTAGCGGGAGGGCAGGAGACCCAGTACTTC
CDR3aa: CASSQLAGGQETQYF

d_gene: .
v_gene: TRBV6-1
len: 14
abundance: few
j_gene: TRBJ2-1
CDR3nt: TGTGCCAGCGTCTCTGGACAGATGAACGACGAGCAGTTCTTC
CDR3aa: CASVSGQMNDEQFF

d_gene: TRBD2
v_gene: TRBV7-2
len: 15
abundance: medium-sized
j_gene: TRBJ2-7
CDR3nt: TGTGCCAGCAGCTTAGATAGCGGGAGCTACAATGAGCAGTACTTC
CDR3aa: CASSLDSGSYNEQYF

d_gene: TRBD2
v_gene: TRBV10-3
len: 13
abundance: .
j_gene: TRBJ2-1
CDR3nt: TGTGCCACGGGACTAGCGGGCGGGGAGACCCAGTTCTTC
CDR3aa: CATGLAGGETQFF

d_gene: .
v_gene: TRBV7-6
len: 17
abundance: medium-sized
j_gene: TRBJ2-1
CDR3nt: TGTGCCAGCAGCCCCCCTTTCGGGCGGGGCGAGGGGGAGACCCAGTTCTTC
CDR3aa: CASSPPFGRGEGETQFF

d_gene: .
v_gene: TRBV7-2
len: 12
abundance: .
j_gene: TRBJ1-1
CDR3nt: TGTGCCAGCAGCCCCGTGGGGCCTGAAGCTTTCTTT
CDR3aa: CASSPVGPEAFF

d_gene: .
v_gene: TRBV6-1
len: 14
abundance: .
j_gene: TRBJ2-3
CDR3nt: TGTGCCAGCAGTGAAGCGAGGGGTCGGGGTACGCAGTATTTT
CDR3aa: CASSEARGRGTQYF

d_gene: .
v_gene: TRBV11-2
len: 14
abundance: .
j_gene: TRBJ2-1
CDR3nt: TGTGCCAGCAGCTTCGGGGAGGCCTACAATGAGCAGTTCTTC
CDR3aa: CASSFGEAYNEQFF

d_gene: TRBD2
v_gene: TRBV6-5
len: 15
abundance: once
j_gene: TRBJ2-5
CDR3nt: TGTGCCAGCAGTTACTCAGGCGGGAGGGCCTCTGAGCAGTACTTC
CDR3aa: CASSYSGGRASEQYF

d_gene: .
v_gene: TRBV6-1
len: 18
abundance: .
j_gene: TRBJ2-1
CDR3nt: TGTGCCAGCAGTTCCGACAGCCTCGGTCCAAGCTTCTACAATGAGCAGTTCTTC
CDR3aa: CASSSDSLGPSFYNEQFF

d_gene: TRBD2
v_gene: TRBV6-1
len: 17
abundance: .
j_gene: TRBJ2-1
CDR3nt: TGTGCCAGCATCAGGACTAGCGGCCACCTGGGGCCCCCTGAGCAGTTCTTC
CDR3aa: CASIRTSGHLGPPEQFF

d_gene: .
v_gene: TRBV6-1
len: 13
abundance: few
j_gene: TRBJ2-1
CDR3nt: TGTGCCAGCAGACCGGTCAGGAACAATGAGCAGTTCTTC
CDR3aa: CASRPVRNNEQFF

d_gene: .
v_gene: TRBV12-3/TRBV12-4
len: 13
abundance: few
j_gene: TRBJ2-5
CDR3nt: TGTGCCAGCAGTTTAAAGGGCCAAGAGACCCAGTACTTC
CDR3aa: CASSLKGQETQYF

d_gene: TRBD2
v_gene: TRBV6-6
len: 16
abundance: .
j_gene: TRBJ2-5
CDR3nt: TGTGCCAGCAGTTACTCGACTAGCGGTAACACAGGGACCCAGTACTTC
CDR3aa: CASSYSTSGNTGTQYF

d_gene: TRBD2
v_gene: TRBV7-2
len: 16
abundance: .
j_gene: TRBJ2-3
CDR3nt: TGTGCCAGCAGTCTAGTGTGGCGGGGGGGCACAGATACGCAGTATTTT
CDR3aa: CASSLVWRGGTDTQYF

d_gene: TRBD1
v_gene: TRBV6-1
len: 14
abundance: .
j_gene: TRBJ2-4
CDR3nt: TGTGCCAGCAGTTCGGGGACAGGGTTCGGCATTCAGTACTTC
CDR3aa: CASSSGTGFGIQYF

d_gene: .
v_gene: TRBV6-1
len: 13
abundance: .
j_gene: TRBJ2-2
CDR3nt: TGTGCCAGCAAAGACAGCTACACCGGGGAGCTGTTTTTT
CDR3aa: CASKDSYTGELFF

d_gene: .
v_gene: TRBV6-1
len: 15
abundance: medium-sized
j_gene: TRBJ2-1
CDR3nt: TGTGCCAGCAGTCTCTACAGGGATGCATGGGAGACCCAGTTCTTC
CDR3aa: CASSLYRDAWETQFF

d_gene: .
v_gene: TRBV6-1
len: 13
abundance: .
j_gene: TRBJ2-4
CDR3nt: TGTGCCAGCACGGAGGGCTTCAAAAACATTCAGTACTTC
CDR3aa: CASTEGFKNIQYF

d_gene: .
v_gene: TRBV7-2
len: 14
abundance: .
j_gene: TRBJ2-3
CDR3nt: TGTGCCAGCAGCTTATTCCAGGGCACAGATACGCAGTATTTT
CDR3aa: CASSLFQGTDTQYF

d_gene: .
v_gene: TRBV12-3/TRBV12-4
len: 12
abundance: few
j_gene: TRBJ1-5
CDR3nt: TGTGCCAGCAGTTTAGTGCCCCAGCCCCAGCATTTT
CDR3aa: CASSLVPQPQHF

d_gene: TRBD1
v_gene: TRBV11-3
len: 15
abundance: few
j_gene: TRBJ2-1
CDR3nt: TGTGCCAGCAGCGTATCCGGGACAGGGGGATACGAGCAGTTCTTC
CDR3aa: CASSVSGTGGYEQFF

d_gene: .
v_gene: TRBV6-1
len: 17
abundance: .
j_gene: TRBJ2-1
CDR3nt: TGTGCCAGCAGTGAAGCGGCAGCGGACATAGGGGTGAATGAGCAGTTCTTC
CDR3aa: CASSEAAADIGVNEQFF

d_gene: .
v_gene: TRBV7-2
len: 14
abundance: .
j_gene: TRBJ2-1
CDR3nt: TGTGCCAGCACCCCTTGGGCAGATTACAATGAGCAGTTCTTC
CDR3aa: CASTPWADYNEQFF

d_gene: .
v_gene: TRBV7-6
len: 13
abundance: .
j_gene: TRBJ2-1
CDR3nt: TGTGCCAGCAGTACCCTCTCCTACAATGAGCAGTTCTTC
CDR3aa: CASSTLSYNEQFF

d_gene: .
v_gene: TRBV6-1
len: 13
abundance: few
j_gene: TRBJ1-5
CDR3nt: TGTGCCAGCAGCCGAGACTTTGATCAGCCCCAGCATTTT
CDR3aa: CASSRDFDQPQHF

d_gene: .
v_gene: TRBV6-1
len: 13
abundance: .
j_gene: TRBJ2-5
CDR3nt: TGTGCCAGCAGTCACCCGTACCAAGAGACCCAGTACTTC
CDR3aa: CASSHPYQETQYF

d_gene: TRBD1
v_gene: TRBV12-3/TRBV12-4
len: 17
abundance: medium-sized
j_gene: TRBJ2-3
CDR3nt: TGTGCCAGCAGTCTAGGACAGGGGGCAGGTGGCACAGATACGCAGTATTTT
CDR3aa: CASSLGQGAGGTDTQYF

d_gene: TRBD2
v_gene: TRBV7-2
len: 14
abundance: .
j_gene: TRBJ2-7
CDR3nt: TGTGCCAGCACCATGGGGGGGTGGGCCTACGAGCAGTACTTC
CDR3aa: CASTMGGWAYEQYF